The subject of this entry is one TCR beta chain. Its antigen is currently unknown. Next came a second PCR, run for 7 to 11 cycles, which used a sample-barcoded 5' primer along with a J-beta primer mix. Each sample yielded at least 3 million CDR3-containing paired-end reads. Using its own MiXCR run on the 5' RACE reads, TCRdb lists one record per CDR3 protein. The table records more than 450,000 distinct CDR3 sequences, about 27% of them present only once. Each sample had at least 6 million PBMCs isolated. This sample was taken from a study of blood T cells in healthy people across ages. Germline loops: CDR1 DFQATT, CDR2 SNEGSKA (reference sequence). V dropped 5 bases and J dropped 0 bases, with 7 bases sitting between them. The CDR3 runs to 13 residues. Findings of the study overall: More naive CD4+ cells and higher diversity were found in long-lived than in aged donors.

A further study also used this sample, focusing on T cells of mothers and their children.

The specimen was blood. The chain is built from TRBV20-1 and TRBJ1-4, with D perhaps matching TRBD1 (5 bases). The sequence derives from a boy younger than 10 in good health. This CDR3 reads CSAPGSTNEKLFF. The CDR3 nucleotides read TGCAGTGCTCCAGGGTCAACTAATGAAAAACTGTTTTTT.